Listed below are T cell receptor beta chains from one sample, sequenced in a study of blood T cell repertoires in COVID-19. Here immunoSEQ multiplex PCR was the method, and the copy in TCRdb shows in-frame clones only, minus some. The data contain approximately 73,000 clones, more than 75% of them singletons. What was sequenced was peripheral blood. The receptor source for this set is an older woman with acute or convalescent COVID-19. CDR3s include the opening cysteine and the closing phenylalanine or tryptophan. Each record gives: V gene, J gene, D gene, clone size, CDR3 DNA, CDR3 protein. D genes are given only for firm matches. The listing skips clone size in some rows; elsewhere it reads once, few, many or a size class.

TRBV5-1	TRBJ2-3	TRBD1	few	TGCGCCAGCAGCTGGGGACAGGGCGGCACAGATACGCAGTATTTT	CASSWGQGGTDTQYF
TRBV7-2	TRBJ1-6	.	.	TGTGCCAGCAGCGACTCATGGGATAATTCACCCCTCCACTTT	CASSDSWDNSPLHF
TRBV7-3	TRBJ2-1	TRBD2	.	TGTGCCAGCAGCCCCGGGACTAGAAGAAGTGAGCAGTTCTTC	CASSPGTRRSEQFF
TRBV2	TRBJ2-1	.	.	TGTGCCAGCGCGGGGTCACAATTCCACAATGAGCAGTTCTTC	CASAGSQFHNEQFF
TRBV24-1	TRBJ2-7	TRBD1	once	TGTGCCACCAGTGATACCCATACAGGGGTTGATGCCTACTACGAGCAGTACTTC	CATSDTHTGVDAYYEQYF
TRBV7-2	TRBJ2-1	TRBD2	.	TGTGCCAGCAGCTTAGGGGGACTAGCGGGAAACAATGAGCAGTTCTTC	CASSLGGLAGNNEQFF
TRBV28	TRBJ2-2	.	once	TGTGCCAGCAGTTTAAGTCAGGGAATTACCGGGGAGCTGTTTTTT	CASSLSQGITGELFF
TRBV7-2	TRBJ1-5	.	.	TGTGCCAGCAGCTTTGACAGTTACCAGCCCCAGCATTTT	CASSFDSYQPQHF
TRBV28	TRBJ2-5	TRBD1	.	TGTGCCAGCAGTTCACCGACAGGGTCCGAGACCCAGTACTTC	CASSSPTGSETQYF
TRBV6-2/TRBV6-3	TRBJ2-3	TRBD2	.	TGTGCCAGCAGTCCGGGACTAGCGGGACAAACCAGGGATACGCAGTATTTT	CASSPGLAGQTRDTQYF
TRBV18	TRBJ1-4	.	.	TGTGCCAGCTCACCTTCGCAGGGGCTCACTAATGAAAAACTGTTTTTT	CASSPSQGLTNEKLFF
TRBV7-2	TRBJ1-1	TRBD1	.	TGTGCCAGCAGCCTCGACAGGGACACTGAAGCTTTCTTT	CASSLDRDTEAFF
TRBV4-3	TRBJ2-2	.	.	TGCGCCAGCAGCCAAGTTATGGCTCGGGGGAACACCGGGGAGCTGTTTTTT	CASSQVMARGNTGELFF
TRBV5-1	TRBJ1-1	.	.	TGCGCCAGCAGAAGGGGGACAAACACTGAAGCTTTCTTT	CASRRGTNTEAFF
TRBV3-1/TRBV3-2	TRBJ1-1	.	.	TGTGCCAGCAGCGTCCAGTCGCATAACACTGAAGCTTTCTTT	CASSVQSHNTEAFF
TRBV28	TRBJ1-5	TRBD1	.	TGTGCCAGCAGTCGGGGGGGGACAGGGACCAATCAGCCCCAGCATTTT	CASSRGGTGTNQPQHF
TRBV27	TRBJ2-7	TRBD1	.	TGTGCCAGCAGTTTAGGGACAGGGGTCTACGAGCAGTACTTC	CASSLGTGVYEQYF
TRBV5-1	TRBJ2-7	.	.	TGCGCCAGCAGCTCCCAGGGGACGGTGGAGCAGTACTTC	CASSSQGTVEQYF
TRBV6-1	TRBJ1-2	TRBD1	.	TGTGCCAGCAGTGAAAGTACAGGGGGCGGCTATGGCTACACCTTC	CASSESTGGGYGYTF
TRBV9	TRBJ2-2	.	once	TGTGCCAGCAGCGCGGGACTGGGCACCGGGGAGCTGTTTTTT	CASSAGLGTGELFF
TRBV6-2/TRBV6-3	TRBJ2-2	TRBD1	.	TGTGCCAGCAGTCCCTGGGGACAGTTGGGGGCTACGGGGGAGCTGTTTTTT	CASSPWGQLGATGELFF
TRBV20-1	TRBJ1-1	TRBD1	.	TGCAGTGCTAGTGGACAGGGGAACACTGAAGCTTTCTTT	CSASGQGNTEAFF
TRBV24-1	TRBJ2-1	TRBD1	.	TGTGCCACCAGTGGTCGACAGGGGTCCTACAATGAGCAGTTCTTC	CATSGRQGSYNEQFF
TRBV9	TRBJ2-3	.	.	TGTGCCAGCACCGACCGGGGCACAGATACGCAGTATTTT	CASTDRGTDTQYF
TRBV29-1	TRBJ2-5	TRBD1	.	TGCAGCGTTGAGAGGGGGCCCCAAGAGACCCAGTACTTC	CSVERGPQETQYF
TRBV5-1	TRBJ2-7	TRBD2	few	TGCGCCAGCAGCTCCCCAACTAGGGGAGGGTCCTACGAGCAGTACTTC	CASSSPTRGGSYEQYF
TRBV5-1	TRBJ2-1	TRBD2	.	TGCGCCAGCACCCTTTGGGGCGGGAGGGGTAATGAGCAGTTCTTC	CASTLWGGRGNEQFF
TRBV28	TRBJ1-6	.	.	TGTGCCAGCAGTCCGGACCTACAGGGCGATCCCCTCCACTTT	CASSPDLQGDPLHF
TRBV28	TRBJ2-7	.	.	TGTGCCAGTGGTGAAGGGGGAAGCCACGAGCAGTACTTC	CASGEGGSHEQYF
TRBV28	TRBJ1-4	.	.	TGTGCCAGCAGCGGGGGGGGCGCCCGAGGGAATGAAAAACTGTTTTTT	CASSGGGARGNEKLFF
TRBV7-9	TRBJ1-2	TRBD1	.	TGTGCCAGCAGCTTAGATCCTACAGGGGGCACGGGTGGCTACACCTTC	CASSLDPTGGTGGYTF
TRBV7-6	TRBJ2-1	TRBD2	.	TGTGCCAGCAGCTTAGTTAGCGGGGGGGCTGGTGAGCAGTTCTTC	CASSLVSGGAGEQFF
TRBV4-3	TRBJ2-5	.	once	TGCGCCAGCAGCCAAGGGAACGGACACCTACAAGAGACCCAGTACTTC	CASSQGNGHLQETQYF
TRBV7-9	TRBJ2-7	.	.	TGTGCCAGCAGCTTGACCCGGAGCAGTGACGAGCAGTACTTC	CASSLTRSSDEQYF
TRBV5-6	TRBJ2-7	TRBD1	.	TGTGCCAGCAGCGCACGGGGACAGGGGGCCATCGAGCAGTACTTC	CASSARGQGAIEQYF
TRBV18	TRBJ2-1	TRBD1	once	TGTGCCAGCTCACGATCCGGGACAGGGGTCACCAATGAGCAGTTCTTC	CASSRSGTGVTNEQFF
TRBV20-1	TRBJ2-2	TRBD1	.	TGCAGTGCTAGTGCGTCGCAGGGGGCCGGGGAGCTGTTTTTT	CSASASQGAGELFF
TRBV7-9	TRBJ2-7	.	.	TGTGCCAGCAGCTTTTCCGGTAGTTACGAGCAGTACTTC	CASSFSGSYEQYF
TRBV2	TRBJ1-5	.	.	TGTGCCAGCAGTGAAGCGGGAGCGAGCAATCAGCCCCAGCATTTT	CASSEAGASNQPQHF
TRBV4-3	TRBJ2-2	.	.	TGCGCCAGCAGCCGGATCCGAGGGGGGGAGCTGTTTTTT	CASSRIRGGELFF
TRBV7-9	TRBJ2-7	.	.	TGTGCCAGCAGCTTCTCCGGGGAGGACTACGAGCAGTACTTC	CASSFSGEDYEQYF
TRBV27	TRBJ2-3	.	.	TGTGCCAGCAGTTTCGGGCTGATTCGGGGATTAGATACGCAGTATTTT	CASSFGLIRGLDTQYF
TRBV6-1	TRBJ1-2	.	.	TGTGCCAGCAGTGAAGCTACGACAGCTTATGGCTACACCTTC	CASSEATTAYGYTF
TRBV12-3/TRBV12-4	TRBJ1-2	.	.	TGTGCCAGCAGTTCGACAAGCCTCTATGGCTACACCTTC	CASSSTSLYGYTF
TRBV12-3/TRBV12-4	TRBJ2-1	.	.	TGTGCCAGCTCCACTTTATCCTACAATGAGCAGTTCTTC	CASSTLSYNEQFF
TRBV4-1	TRBJ1-3	.	.	TGCGCCAGCAGCCAAGATCTCGGAGCCTCTGGAAACACCATATATTTT	CASSQDLGASGNTIYF
TRBV4-3	TRBJ2-2	TRBD1	.	TGCGCCAGCAGCCAATGGACAGGGAACACCGGGGAGCTGTTTTTT	CASSQWTGNTGELFF
TRBV24-1	TRBJ2-3	.	.	TGTGCCACCAGTGATATTACCGGGTCGCAGCGGGATACGCAGTATTTT	CATSDITGSQRDTQYF
TRBV27	TRBJ2-1	TRBD2	.	TGTGCCAGCAGCCGACTAGCGGGGCCCTACAATGAGCAGTTCTTC	CASSRLAGPYNEQFF
TRBV7-2	TRBJ1-4	TRBD1	.	TGTGCCAGCAGCACCTCCCGGGACAGGGGGTATAATGAAAAACTGTTTTTT	CASSTSRDRGYNEKLFF
TRBV24-1	TRBJ1-1	TRBD1	.	TGTGCCACCAGTGACCTGGGACAGGGGGCGGGTGAAGCTTTCTTT	CATSDLGQGAGEAFF
TRBV5-1	TRBJ2-2	TRBD1	once	TGCGCCAGCAGCCTGGGACTGGACAGGGGGCAGGTCGGGGAGCTGTTTTTT	CASSLGLDRGQVGELFF
TRBV5-1	TRBJ2-7	TRBD1	once	TGCGCCAGCAGCTTGGGACAGGGGTCTCACGAGCAGTACTTC	CASSLGQGSHEQYF
TRBV27	TRBJ1-5	.	.	TGTGCCAGCAGTTTGAGTTTTCGCGGGGTTGGTCAGCCCCAGCATTTT	CASSLSFRGVGQPQHF
TRBV7-3	TRBJ2-3	.	.	TGTGCCAGCAGCCGGGACACCCGCACAGATACGCAGTATTTT	CASSRDTRTDTQYF
TRBV19	TRBJ2-1	TRBD1	.	TGTGCCAGTAGTATGACAGGGAGTCATGAGCAGTTCTTC	CASSMTGSHEQFF
TRBV14	TRBJ2-3	TRBD2	.	TGTGCCAGCAGCCTTGAGCGGGGGGGCCGTTTTCCGCAGTATTTT	CASSLERGGRFPQYF
TRBV28	TRBJ2-7	TRBD1	.	TGTGCCAGCACCGACACCCGCCTGGGACAGGGGGCCTACGAGCAGTACTTC	CASTDTRLGQGAYEQYF
TRBV5-5	TRBJ2-1	.	.	TGTGCCAGCAGCTTTAGGGCCAGGGGTTACAATGAGCAGTTCTTC	CASSFRARGYNEQFF
TRBV15	TRBJ2-3	.	.	TGTGCCACCAGCAGAGATGTCGGAGATACGCAGTATTTT	CATSRDVGDTQYF